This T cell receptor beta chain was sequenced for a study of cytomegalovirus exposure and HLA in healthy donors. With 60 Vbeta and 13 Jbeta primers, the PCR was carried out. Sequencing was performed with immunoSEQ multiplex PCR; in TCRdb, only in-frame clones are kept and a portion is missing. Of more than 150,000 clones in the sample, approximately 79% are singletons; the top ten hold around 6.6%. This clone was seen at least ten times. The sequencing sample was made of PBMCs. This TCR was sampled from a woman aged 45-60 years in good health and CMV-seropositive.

CDR3 DNA sequence: TGTGCCAGCAGTGAAGCTGGGACAGCGTATAATTCACCCCTCCACTTT. It specifies CASSEAGTAYNSPLHF. The rearrangement joins TRBV2 to TRBJ1-6; TRBD1 matches 7 bases. V shed 0 bases and J 4 bases; nucleotides not matched to a gene: 3. CDR1 and CDR2 from the germline V gene are SNHLY and FYNNEI. The CDR3 spans 16 residues.